This paragraph covers one T cell receptor beta chain sequence. The repertoire was sequenced with immunoSEQ multiplex PCR; TCRdb's copy has only in-frame clones and lacks some. The sample lists about 150,000 clones; 82% were seen once. The sample belongs to a study of blood T cell repertoires in COVID-19. The CDR3 extends over 13 amino acids. The germline gives CDR1 LNHNV, CDR2 YYDKDF (reference sequence). V was cut by 0 bases and J by 1 base, with 4 bases left in between. This receptor was obtained from a woman older than 75 with active or convalescent COVID-19. The rearrangement links TRBV15 to TRBJ2-7; D remains ambiguous. Specimen: peripheral blood. The CDR3 region has the DNA TGTGCCACCAGCAGAGATCCGTCCTACGAGCAGTACTTC. It encodes CATSRDPSYEQYF.